This T cell receptor beta chain was obtained from a study of blood T cell repertoires in COVID-19 (dated by TCRdb to the early 2020s). The study in broad terms: Collaborator samples came from the United States, Italy and Spain and covered acute and convalescent phases of COVID-19. The material from the prospective study consisted of cDNA or gDNA derived from T cells, B-cell-depleted T cells, or PBMCs. Deeply sampled blood TCRbeta repertoires from subjects exposed to, actively infected with, or recovered from COVID-19 were included in the dataset. The repertoires were released in a freely available public database intended as a resource for research on the immune response to SARS-CoV-2. The samples were drawn from the first 160 participants of the ongoing ImmuneRACE study and from 1,254 subjects provided by 6 global collaborators. A de-identified subject ID, COVID-19 status, age in years and sex were almost always included in the sample metadata. HLA class I and class II types, where available, came from metadata supplied by the sample provider rather than from assay-based typing.

The collaborating institutions used their own protocols to collect whole blood in K2EDTA tubes. For TCRbeta analysis, collaborators shipped samples in one of three forms: frozen whole blood, isolated PBMCs, or DNA extracted from either of those sample types. Paper-wide results and their limitations: The quantity of clinical and demographic metadata differed by source and by participant and was supplied without curation.

Taken from cysteine to phenylalanine, the CDR3 has 13 residues. Just the 39-base CDR3 DNA is kept, in frame starting at base 1. The germline V gene specifies MNHEY as CDR1 and SVGAGI as CDR2. The trim is 6 bases for V and 5 bases for J, with a gap of 13 bases between the germline ends. The immunoSEQ Assay, a bias-controlled multiplex PCR, was used to amplify TCRbeta CDR3 regions from genomic DNA. On the authors' methods: The number of nucleated cells in each sample was estimated by amplification of reference gene primers within the assay. To quantify the absolute abundance of each unique TCRbeta CDR3 rearrangement, sequence reads were collapsed and filtered. For each sample, productive Simpson clonality was calculated as the square root of Simpson's diversity index across productive rearrangements. Sourced from immuneACCESS, this table was stored by TCRdb with only in-frame sequences that have V and J called. A share of the clones is absent; for the studies checked, an unresolved V gene accounts for under half, and the remainder has no known explanation. Clonal size and the V and J genes are those of that table, whereas D and trimming came from the DNA. A total of about 260,000 clones appear in this sample, approximately 85% of them only once. Together, the top ten hold approximately 0.7% of the sample.

About this clone itself: Its antigen has not been determined. No much larger clone is present one base from it, and per-base qualities are unavailable.

The sequence links TRBV6-5 to TRBJ1-2; the best D guess is TRBD1, with 6 bases matching. This TCR derives from a human donor in a cohort sampled during active COVID-19. The sequenced sample was peripheral blood. The DNA is TGTGCCAGCAGCCTGGACAGCTTATATGGCTACACCTTC. The resulting protein is CASSLDSLYGYTF.